This T cell receptor beta chain was profiled in a study of shared clonotypes between healthy human individuals. The wider study: CD8 memory received one plate per donor, CD8 naive two, CD4 memory three and CD4 naive three. Study results and caveats: Generation of non-shared clonotypes was less probable than generation of clonotypes shared by all four donors.

A note on this clone: Its specificity is unknown.

CD45RA+ naive and CD45RA-negative memory subsets were separated from CD4+ cells. Over several immunoSEQ plates, each subset's genomic DNA was distributed in even portions. Sequencing was performed with immunoSEQ multiplex PCR; in TCRdb, only in-frame clones are kept and a portion is missing. Of 2 million to 2.5 million clones listed, 90% to 95% are singletons. Looked up from germline, CDR1 is SEHNR and CDR2 is FQNEAQ (reference sequence). Trimming cost V 1 base and J 2 bases, with 9 bases left between them. CDR3 length: 14 residues. The clonotype was recovered from a man aged 18 to 35 in good health. Some clones in this sample may be carry-over from other donors' samples. The rearrangement joins TRBV7-9 to TRBJ2-7; D not certain. The sample consisted of naive CD4+ T cells from PBMCs. The subset denotes: CD45RA+ positively selected. The CDR3 spells CASSLGSVAYEQYF. The DNA for the CDR3 is TGTGCCAGCAGCTTAGGATCGGTTGCCTACGAGCAGTACTTC.